A selection of T cell receptor beta chains follows, all from one sample in a study of T cells in Graves' hyperthyroidism and ophthalmopathy. TCRdb re-analysed the multiplex PCR reads in MiXCR, keeping a single row per CDR3 protein. The data contain roughly 180,000 distinct CDR3 sequences, over 8% of them seen just once; the ten biggest clones take up around 21%. Sequencing input: blood. These receptors were taken from a woman aged 18 to 35 with Graves' hyperthyroidism that later progressed to Graves' ophthalmopathy. Each CDR3 is given with its conserved first and last residue. D genes are given only for firm matches. Clone size is shown for a subset of rows, as once, few, many or a class of expanded clone.

j_gene: TRBJ1-4; v_gene: TRBV5-6; d_gene: TRBD1; len: 16; abundance: .; CDR3nt: TGTGCCAGCAGCTCCCAGGGGGTGGCGACTAATGAAAAACTGTTTTTT; CDR3aa: CASSSQGVATNEKLFF
j_gene: TRBJ1-2; v_gene: TRBV6-1; d_gene: .; len: 15; abundance: many; CDR3nt: TGTGCCAGCAGTAAATCGACGGCCGGGTCCTATGGCTACACCTTC; CDR3aa: CASSKSTAGSYGYTF
j_gene: TRBJ2-1; v_gene: TRBV12-3/TRBV12-4; d_gene: TRBD2; len: 14; abundance: many; CDR3nt: TGTGCCAGCGGAGATAGCGGGAGGAACAATGAGCAGTTCTTC; CDR3aa: CASGDSGRNNEQFF
j_gene: TRBJ1-1; v_gene: TRBV7-2; d_gene: .; len: 13; abundance: .; CDR3nt: TGTGCCAGCAGCTTATTTAGTAGCACTGAAGCTTTCTTT; CDR3aa: CASSLFSSTEAFF
j_gene: TRBJ2-2; v_gene: TRBV6-1; d_gene: TRBD2; len: 15; abundance: many; CDR3nt: TGTGCCAGCAGGATCACTAGCGGGAGGGCCGGGGAGCTGTTTTTT; CDR3aa: CASRITSGRAGELFF
j_gene: TRBJ2-5; v_gene: TRBV6-1; d_gene: TRBD1; len: 13; abundance: many; CDR3nt: TGTGCCAGCTTGGGACAGGGAAGAGAGACCCAGTACTTC; CDR3aa: CASLGQGRETQYF
j_gene: TRBJ1-2; v_gene: TRBV5-5; d_gene: TRBD1; len: 16; abundance: many; CDR3nt: TGTGCCAGCAGCTTGGGAATGGGACAGGGTTCTGCGGGCTACACCTTC; CDR3aa: CASSLGMGQGSAGYTF
j_gene: TRBJ1-5; v_gene: TRBV6-1; d_gene: .; len: 17; abundance: many; CDR3nt: TGTGCCAGCAGGCCTCCGGGGGGGGTCAAAATAAATCAGCCCCAGCATTTT; CDR3aa: CASRPPGGVKINQPQHF
j_gene: TRBJ2-1; v_gene: TRBV20-1; d_gene: .; len: 13; abundance: many; CDR3nt: TGCAGTGCTAGAGACCCTGGCACCGAGTTCCAGTTCTTC; CDR3aa: CSARDPGTEFQFF
j_gene: TRBJ1-3; v_gene: TRBV6-4; d_gene: .; len: 15; abundance: .; CDR3nt: TGTGCCAGCTCAAACCCGCGGAGTTGCGGAAACACCATATATTTT; CDR3aa: CASSNPRSCGNTIYF
j_gene: TRBJ1-6; v_gene: TRBV7-8; d_gene: TRBD1; len: 17; abundance: few; CDR3nt: TGTGCCAGCAGCTTCCGACAGGGGAATGGCTATAATTCACCCCTCCACTTT; CDR3aa: CASSFRQGNGYNSPLHF
j_gene: TRBJ2-2; v_gene: TRBV20-1; d_gene: .; len: 12; abundance: .; CDR3nt: TGCAGTGCCCGAAGGGGTCCGGGGGAGCTGTTTTTT; CDR3aa: CSARRGPGELFF
j_gene: TRBJ1-5; v_gene: TRBV19; d_gene: TRBD1; len: 16; abundance: .; CDR3nt: TGTGCCAGTAGTCACGGGGACAGGGGATTCGGTCAGCCCCAGCATTTT; CDR3aa: CASSHGDRGFGQPQHF
j_gene: TRBJ2-1; v_gene: TRBV5-6; d_gene: TRBD1; len: 16; abundance: many; CDR3nt: TGTGCCAGCAGCTTGCAGGGGGCGGCATCCTACAATGAGCAGTTCTTC; CDR3aa: CASSLQGAASYNEQFF
j_gene: TRBJ2-5; v_gene: TRBV7-2; d_gene: TRBD2; len: 16; abundance: many; CDR3nt: TGTGCCAGCAGCTTGGGACTAGCGGCGTTCCAAGAGACCCAGTACTTC; CDR3aa: CASSLGLAAFQETQYF
j_gene: TRBJ1-2; v_gene: TRBV24-1; d_gene: .; len: 13; abundance: few; CDR3nt: TGTGCCACCAGTGATAGGACGGCTTATGGCTACACCTTC; CDR3aa: CATSDRTAYGYTF
j_gene: TRBJ1-6; v_gene: TRBV12-3/TRBV12-4; d_gene: TRBD1; len: 16; abundance: many; CDR3nt: TGTGCCAGCAGTGACAGGGATTCCCCTTATCATTCACCCCTCCACTTT; CDR3aa: CASSDRDSPYHSPLHF
j_gene: TRBJ1-1; v_gene: TRBV6-2/TRBV6-3; d_gene: .; len: 12; abundance: many; CDR3nt: TGTGCCAGCAGAGAGACGGTCGCTGAAGCTTTCTTT; CDR3aa: CASRETVAEAFF
j_gene: TRBJ2-1; v_gene: TRBV12-3/TRBV12-4; d_gene: TRBD1; len: 14; abundance: medium-sized; CDR3nt: TGTGCCAGCAGAGGGGACAGTACCTACAATGAGCAGTTCTTC; CDR3aa: CASRGDSTYNEQFF
j_gene: TRBJ2-4; v_gene: TRBV20-1; d_gene: TRBD2; len: 16; abundance: many; CDR3nt: TGCAGTGCTAGGCCTAGCGGCGGTTTAGCCAAAAACATTCAGTACTTC; CDR3aa: CSARPSGGLAKNIQYF
j_gene: TRBJ1-1; v_gene: TRBV18; d_gene: TRBD1; len: 18; abundance: many; CDR3nt: TGTGCCAGCTCAACTAGACGAACAGGGGCCCTAGTGGACACTGAAGCTTTCTTT; CDR3aa: CASSTRRTGALVDTEAFF
j_gene: TRBJ1-6; v_gene: TRBV20-1; d_gene: TRBD1; len: 13; abundance: .; CDR3nt: TGCAGTGTCCGGGACAGGGGAAATTCACCCCTCCACTTT; CDR3aa: CSVRDRGNSPLHF